A selection of T cell receptor beta chains follows, all from one sample in a study of blood T cell repertoires in COVID-19. Repertoires were generated with immunoSEQ multiplex PCR, while TCRdb's copy carries only in-frame clones and drops some. The sample shows some 210,000 clones, 80% of them seen only once. Sequencing was carried out using PBMCs or T cells enriched from blood (not recorded which). The source is a man aged 25-45 years with acute COVID-19. CDR3s include the opening cysteine and the closing phenylalanine or tryptophan. The D gene is left open where the match is weak. A clone size is listed for some rows: how often the clone was seen (once, few, many), or a class if it is expanded.

>TRBV7-2|.|.|TRBJ2-2
TGTGCCAGCAGCCTCCGTACTTTCGCCGGGGAGCTGTTTTTT
CASSLRTFAGELFF
>TRBV28|once|TRBD1|TRBJ1-6
TGTGCCAGCAGTTTAGGGACAGGGAAGACACCCCTCCACTTT
CASSLGTGKTPLHF
>TRBV28|.|.|TRBJ1-1
TGTGCCAGCAGGACGACAGGCCACATGAACACTGAAGCTTTCTTT
CASRTTGHMNTEAFF
>TRBV25-1|.|TRBD2|TRBJ2-5
TGTGCCAGCACTTGGGGGGGAGCCCAGTACTTC
CASTWGGAQYF
>TRBV28|few|.|TRBJ1-3
TGTGCCAGCAGTGCGGCGGGACCCTCTGGAAACACCATATATTTT
CASSAAGPSGNTIYF
>TRBV7-9|.|TRBD1|TRBJ1-2
TGTGCCAGCAGCAGGACAGGGTCGAAGGGCTACACCTTC
CASSRTGSKGYTF
>TRBV5-1|.|.|TRBJ1-1
TGCGCCAGCAGTCCGACGACAGGGAACACTGAAGCTTTCTTT
CASSPTTGNTEAFF
>TRBV27|.|.|TRBJ2-7
TGTGCCAGCACCCCCCCGGGAGTCACCTACGAGCAGTACTTC
CASTPPGVTYEQYF
>TRBV19|.|TRBD1|TRBJ1-2
TGTGCCACCTCGGACCGGGACAGGGCCTCCGGCGGCTACACCTTC
CATSDRDRASGGYTF
>TRBV5-1|.|.|TRBJ1-1
TGCGCCAGCAGCTTGGCCGTGAACACTGAAGCTTTCTTT
CASSLAVNTEAFF
>TRBV10-2|.|.|TRBJ2-2
TGCGCCAGCAGCGAGATTTCGGGGTTACACACCGGGGAGCTGTTTTTT
CASSEISGLHTGELFF
>TRBV5-6|.|TRBD1|TRBJ1-1
TGTGCCAGCAGCCTGGACAGGGTCCCTGAAGCTTTCTTT
CASSLDRVPEAFF
>TRBV7-2|.|TRBD2|TRBJ2-3
TGTGCCAGCAGCTTCACTAGCGGGGGGACACATACGCAGTATTTT
CASSFTSGGTHTQYF
>TRBV6-5|.|TRBD2|TRBJ2-3
TGTGCCAGCAGTTACCCGGGGGGGCCGGATACGCAGTATTTT
CASSYPGGPDTQYF
>TRBV19|.|.|TRBJ1-2
TGTGCCAGCCTGTCCACGACTAACCGCTATGGCTACACCTTC
CASLSTTNRYGYTF
>TRBV25-1|once|TRBD1|TRBJ2-6
TGTGCCAGCAGTCCGGGACAGGCCTCTGGGGCCAACGTCCTGACTTTC
CASSPGQASGANVLTF
>TRBV19|.|TRBD1|TRBJ1-2
TGTGCCAGTAGTATATTAGGACAGGGGGCTCTGGGAGGCTACACCTTC
CASSILGQGALGGYTF
>TRBV10-3|.|TRBD1|TRBJ1-3
TGTGCCATCAGTGAAGGGCACAGGGGCTCGACCATATATTTT
CAISEGHRGSTIYF